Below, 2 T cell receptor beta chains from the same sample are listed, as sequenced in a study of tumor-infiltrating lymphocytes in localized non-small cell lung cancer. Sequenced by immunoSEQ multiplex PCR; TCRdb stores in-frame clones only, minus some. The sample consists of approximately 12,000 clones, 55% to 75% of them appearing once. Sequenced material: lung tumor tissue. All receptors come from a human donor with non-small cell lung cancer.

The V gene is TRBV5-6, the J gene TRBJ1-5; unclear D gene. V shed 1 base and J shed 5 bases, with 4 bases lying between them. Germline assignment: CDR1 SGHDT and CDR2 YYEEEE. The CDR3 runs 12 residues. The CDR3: CASSLYDQPQHF. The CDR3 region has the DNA TGTGCCAGCAGCTTGTATGATCAGCCCCAGCATTTT.

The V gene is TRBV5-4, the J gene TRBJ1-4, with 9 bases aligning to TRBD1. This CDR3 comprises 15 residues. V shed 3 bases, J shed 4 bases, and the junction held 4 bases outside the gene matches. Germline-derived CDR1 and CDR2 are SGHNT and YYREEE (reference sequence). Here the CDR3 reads CASSSSGQGNEKLFF. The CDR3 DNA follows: TGTGCCAGCAGCTCCTCGGGACAGGGTAATGAAAAACTGTTTTTT.